These T cell receptor beta chains were read from a single sample in a study of identical twins. TCRdb reprocessed the 5' RACE reads with MiXCR, giving one entry per CDR3 protein. Of under 250,000 distinct CDR3 sequences detected, about 13% appear once; the ten largest clones hold more than 3.5%. These data also featured in a second study, about yellow fever vaccine responses in identical twins.

The specimen sequenced was memory (CD45RO+) T cells sorted from blood. Source of these receptors: a woman in her late teens or twenties in good health. CDR3s include the opening cysteine and the closing phenylalanine or tryptophan. Each record gives: V gene, clone size, D gene, J gene, CDR3 protein, CDR3 DNA. A D gene is named only where the DNA matches it firmly. Clone sizes are given selectively: once, few, many, or a class where the clone is expanded.

v_call: TRBV9
clone_size: NA
d_call: NA
j_call: TRBJ2-1
cdr3_aa: CASSHGRGDNEQFF
cdr3_nt: TGTGCCAGCAGCCATGGCAGGGGAGACAATGAGCAGTTCTTC

v_call: TRBV6-6
clone_size: few
d_call: NA
j_call: TRBJ1-6
cdr3_aa: CASSYDNSPLHF
cdr3_nt: TGTGCCAGCAGTTACGATAATTCACCCCTCCACTTT

v_call: TRBV6-1
clone_size: NA
d_call: TRBD2
j_call: TRBJ2-1
cdr3_aa: CASSETSGRAPEQFF
cdr3_nt: TGTGCCAGCAGTGAAACGAGCGGGAGGGCCCCTGAGCAGTTCTTC

v_call: TRBV6-6
clone_size: few
d_call: NA
j_call: TRBJ2-2
cdr3_aa: CASCSVYTGELFF
cdr3_nt: TGTGCCAGCTGTTCAGTCTACACCGGGGAGCTGTTTTTT

v_call: TRBV7-2
clone_size: few
d_call: NA
j_call: TRBJ2-2
cdr3_aa: CASSSDPTGELFF
cdr3_nt: TGTGCCAGCAGCTCTGACCCCACCGGGGAGCTGTTTTTT

v_call: TRBV5-1
clone_size: few
d_call: TRBD2
j_call: TRBJ2-3
cdr3_aa: CASSLTSGGDTQYF
cdr3_nt: TGCGCCAGCAGCTTGACTAGCGGGGGAGATACGCAGTATTTT

v_call: TRBV14
clone_size: NA
d_call: NA
j_call: TRBJ2-2
cdr3_aa: CASSPSMNTGELFF
cdr3_nt: TGTGCCAGCAGCCCCTCTATGAACACCGGGGAGCTGTTTTTT

v_call: TRBV15
clone_size: many
d_call: TRBD1
j_call: TRBJ2-7
cdr3_aa: CATRRTGSYEQYF
cdr3_nt: TGTGCCACCCGGCGGACAGGGTCTTACGAGCAGTACTTC

v_call: TRBV20-1
clone_size: few
d_call: TRBD1
j_call: TRBJ2-7
cdr3_aa: CSASLSGQGPYEQYF
cdr3_nt: TGCAGTGCTTCACTATCGGGACAGGGGCCGTACGAGCAGTACTTC

v_call: TRBV11-2
clone_size: NA
d_call: NA
j_call: TRBJ2-2
cdr3_aa: CASSYATRQNTGELFF
cdr3_nt: TGTGCCAGCAGCTATGCGACTAGACAGAACACCGGGGAGCTGTTTTTT

v_call: TRBV7-8
clone_size: few
d_call: NA
j_call: TRBJ2-3
cdr3_aa: CASSLGAYTDTQYF
cdr3_nt: TGTGCCAGCAGCTTAGGCGCATACACAGATACGCAGTATTTT

v_call: TRBV12-3/TRBV12-4
clone_size: many
d_call: TRBD2
j_call: TRBJ2-3
cdr3_aa: CASSSETSGRTDTQYF
cdr3_nt: TGTGCCAGCAGTTCTGAGACTAGCGGTCGCACAGATACGCAGTATTTT

v_call: TRBV7-2
clone_size: few
d_call: NA
j_call: TRBJ2-5
cdr3_aa: CASSLRWGWQETQYF
cdr3_nt: TGTGCCAGCAGCTTAAGGTGGGGGTGGCAAGAGACCCAGTACTTC

v_call: TRBV4-1
clone_size: NA
d_call: NA
j_call: TRBJ1-1
cdr3_aa: CASRTPQNTEAFF
cdr3_nt: TGCGCCAGCAGGACACCCCAGAACACTGAAGCTTTCTTT

v_call: TRBV12-3/TRBV12-4
clone_size: NA
d_call: NA
j_call: TRBJ1-2
cdr3_aa: CASSPGTVVLGYTF
cdr3_nt: TGTGCCAGCAGCCCCGGGACCGTAGTTTTAGGCTACACCTTC

v_call: TRBV27
clone_size: few
d_call: NA
j_call: TRBJ2-1
cdr3_aa: CASSPFEGRNEQFF
cdr3_nt: TGTGCCAGCAGTCCGTTTGAAGGGAGGAATGAGCAGTTCTTC

v_call: TRBV4-2
clone_size: NA
d_call: TRBD2
j_call: TRBJ2-5
cdr3_aa: CASSRGTSGGGPQETQYF
cdr3_nt: TGTGCCAGCAGCCGTGGGACTAGCGGGGGGGGACCCCAAGAGACCCAGTACTTC

v_call: TRBV28
clone_size: once
d_call: NA
j_call: TRBJ2-6
cdr3_aa: CASSPPVIGSGANVLTF
cdr3_nt: TGTGCCAGCAGTCCCCCTGTGATTGGTTCTGGGGCCAACGTCCTGACTTTC

v_call: TRBV4-1
clone_size: many
d_call: TRBD1
j_call: TRBJ1-5
cdr3_aa: CASSQPDRDNQPQHF
cdr3_nt: TGCGCCAGCAGCCAACCGGACAGGGACAATCAGCCCCAGCATTTT

v_call: TRBV5-6
clone_size: few
d_call: TRBD2
j_call: TRBJ2-1
cdr3_aa: CASSSGLAGAVEQFF
cdr3_nt: TGTGCCAGCAGCTCGGGACTAGCGGGAGCGGTTGAGCAGTTCTTC

v_call: TRBV19
clone_size: NA
d_call: TRBD1
j_call: TRBJ2-5
cdr3_aa: CATRGQGETQYF
cdr3_nt: TGTGCCACCCGTGGACAGGGTGAGACCCAGTACTTC

v_call: TRBV5-1
clone_size: NA
d_call: NA
j_call: TRBJ2-1
cdr3_aa: CASSSTCGVYNEQFF
cdr3_nt: TGCGCCAGCAGCAGTACTTGCGGGGTGTACAATGAGCAGTTCTTC

v_call: TRBV27
clone_size: NA
d_call: NA
j_call: TRBJ2-1
cdr3_aa: CASRRWTDEQFF
cdr3_nt: TGTGCCAGCCGCCGGTGGACCGATGAGCAGTTCTTC

v_call: TRBV11-2
clone_size: NA
d_call: NA
j_call: TRBJ2-4
cdr3_aa: CASSLDRGEFSIQYF
cdr3_nt: TGTGCCAGCAGCTTAGATCGCGGGGAATTTAGCATTCAGTACTTC

v_call: TRBV2
clone_size: NA
d_call: NA
j_call: TRBJ2-1
cdr3_aa: CASSARRTDEQFF
cdr3_nt: TGTGCCAGCAGCGCCCGGAGGACTGATGAGCAGTTCTTC

v_call: TRBV6-4
clone_size: many
d_call: TRBD2
j_call: TRBJ2-3
cdr3_aa: CASSDSSGGAPDTQYF
cdr3_nt: TGTGCCAGCAGCGATTCTAGCGGGGGGGCCCCAGATACGCAGTATTTT

v_call: TRBV30
clone_size: NA
d_call: NA
j_call: TRBJ2-5
cdr3_aa: CAWTGSETQYF
cdr3_nt: TGTGCCTGGACTGGGTCAGAGACCCAGTACTTC

v_call: TRBV9
clone_size: NA
d_call: TRBD1
j_call: TRBJ2-1
cdr3_aa: CASSASGTGPNEQFF
cdr3_nt: TGTGCCAGCAGCGCTTCCGGGACAGGGCCCAATGAGCAGTTCTTC

v_call: TRBV29-1
clone_size: many
d_call: NA
j_call: TRBJ2-7
cdr3_aa: CSVEDDMWGGGEQYF
cdr3_nt: TGCAGCGTTGAAGACGATATGTGGGGAGGCGGCGAGCAGTACTTC

v_call: TRBV18
clone_size: NA
d_call: TRBD1
j_call: TRBJ2-5
cdr3_aa: CASSQGARETQYF
cdr3_nt: TGTGCCAGCTCACAGGGGGCGCGGGAGACCCAGTACTTC

v_call: TRBV20-1
clone_size: many
d_call: TRBD2
j_call: TRBJ2-2
cdr3_aa: CSARSVAGGPYTGELFF
cdr3_nt: TGCAGTGCTAGATCAGTAGCGGGGGGCCCCTACACCGGGGAGCTGTTTTTT

v_call: TRBV6-1
clone_size: few
d_call: NA
j_call: TRBJ1-4
cdr3_aa: CASSQYREANEKLFF
cdr3_nt: TGTGCCAGCAGTCAATACAGGGAGGCTAATGAAAAACTGTTTTTT